These 8 T cell receptor beta chains originate from one sample sequenced in a study of T cell clonality in common variable immunodeficiency (dated by TCRdb to between 2015 and 2017). General conclusions and limits of the study: Reportedly, TCRbeta sequences from CVID had fewer deletions and N-nucleotide insertions, and highly modified clones with 13 or more V deletions were absent from CVID.

Library construction relied on the immunoSEQ multiplex PCR assay. The table was pulled from immuneACCESS by TCRdb, which kept in-frame rearrangements only. Such tables lose some clones; where checked, under half of the loss comes from unresolved V genes, and the rest has no known cause. With 15,000 to 25,000 clones recorded, this sample contains no clone counted only once. 20% to 25% of the sample is held by the ten biggest clonotypes. Their antigens remain unidentified. Sequenced sample: peripheral blood mononuclear cells. The receptor source for this set is a human donor with common variable immunodeficiency.

This clone was seen a few times. The CDR3 end falls 3 residues outside the read, so it is completed with the germline J gene. The V and J genes are TRBV2 and TRBJ2-5, with 8 bases matching TRBD2. The CDR3 contains 13 residues. Germline CDR1 SNHLY, CDR2 FYNNEI. V dropped 4 bases and J dropped 4; count of bases not matched to a gene: 2. The chain's CDR3 is CASSGTSRETQYF. The sequenced CDR3 bases are TGTGCCAGCAGTGGGACTAGCCGAGAGACC. Looking up the rest from reference TRBV2 and TRBJ2-5 gives the full variable domain: EPEVTQTPSHQVTQMGQEVILRCVPISNHLYFYWYRQILGQKVEFLVSFYNNEISEKSEIFDDQFSVERPDGSNFTLKIRSTKLEDSAMYFCASSGTSRETQYFGPGTRLLVL.

This clone was observed a handful of times. The CDR3 is cut off 3 residues early in the read; its end comes from the germline J gene. This chain connects TRBV18 to TRBJ1-1; D is ambiguous. Germline CDR1 reads KGHSH; CDR2 reads LQKENI. The CDR3 totals 12 residues. Partial CDR3 DNA: TGTGCCAGCTCACCATCGAGGGTGGAA. Protein sequence: CASSPSRVE. The whole CDR3 sequence is CASSPSRVEAFF.

By frequency in the sample, this clone is medium-sized. The read halts 3 residues ahead of the CDR3 end, with the missing end drawn from the germline J gene. The J gene is TRBJ1-2, the V gene TRBV7-2, with D unclear. V was clipped by 3 bases and J by 4 bases, with 12 bases between them. Germline V gives CDR1 SGHTA, CDR2 FQGNSA. CDR3 size: 14 residues. CDR3 region: CASSFSTALYGYTF. CDR3 DNA (partial): TGTGCCAGCAGCTTTTCTACAGCACTCTATGGC.

Ten or more counts support this clone. The CDR3 extends 3 residues past the end of the read, so its final part is completed from the germline J gene. The chain carries TRBV3-1 (or the pseudogene TRBV3-2) and TRBJ2-1, with 9 bases fitting TRBD2. The length of the CDR3 is 12 residues. The V gene end was trimmed by 10 bases and the J gene end by 8 bases; junction bases not matched to a gene: 6. Germline CDR1 LGHDT, CDR2 YNNKEL (reference sequence). CDR3 DNA, as far as it was read: TGTGCCACGGGCGGGGGGGCCCATGAG. Translating it yields CATGGGAHE. From start to end, the CDR3 is CATGGGAHEQFF.

There are a few counts of this clone. From the germline J gene comes the end of the CDR3, since the read stops 3 residues before it. The rearrangement joins TRBV7-6 to TRBJ1-4; D call uncertain. Trimming shortened V by 5 bases and J by 7 bases, and 20 bases separated the two germline ends. The germline V gene encodes CDR1 SGHVS and CDR2 FNYEAQ. The CDR3 loop spans 16 amino acids. Partial CDR3 DNA: TGTGCCAGCAGCCCAGCGGCTCGGGGAATTTTTGAAAAA. It codes for CASSPAARGIFEK. The entire CDR3 protein is CASSPAARGIFEKLFF.

This chain's CDR3 is CASSILAGGNEQFF. The CDR3 DNA, read in part, is TGTGCCAGCAGCATCTTAGCGGGTGGAAATGAG. V usage is TRBV7-9 and J usage is TRBJ2-1, with 7 bases matching TRBD2. From the germline J gene comes the end of the CDR3, since the read stops 3 residues before it. The length of the CDR3 is 14 residues. V lost 5 bases, J lost 7 bases, and 8 bases stayed unmatched. Germline V gene data show CDR1 as SEHNR and CDR2 as FQNEAQ (reference sequence).

A note on this clone: Sequencing ends 3 residues short of the CDR3 end; the germline J gene provides the rest. V is TRBV30 and J is TRBJ2-5; D may be TRBD2 (5 bases). V lost 3 bases and J 4 bases, leaving 12 bases between the germline ends. The germline V gene has CDR1 GTSNPN and CDR2 SVGIG (reference sequence). The length of the CDR3 is 13 residues. Incomplete CDR3 DNA: TGTGCCTGGAGATCGGGGTTGGGAGAGACC. Translated: CAWRSGLGET. The CDR3 as a whole reads CAWRSGLGETQYF.

Ten or more counts support this clone. From the germline J gene comes the end of the CDR3, since the read stops 3 residues before it. The chain employs TRBV30 and TRBJ2-7; 10 nucleotides match TRBD2. This CDR3 region has 14 residues. Germline loops: CDR1 GTSNPN, CDR2 SVGIG (reference sequence). The junction had 2 bases not matched to a gene; V was cut back by 3 bases and J by 0 bases. Incomplete CDR3 DNA: TGTGCCTGGAGAGCTAGCGGGAGCTCCTACGAG. Its translation is CAWRASGSSYE. The CDR3 reads in full as CAWRASGSSYEQYF.